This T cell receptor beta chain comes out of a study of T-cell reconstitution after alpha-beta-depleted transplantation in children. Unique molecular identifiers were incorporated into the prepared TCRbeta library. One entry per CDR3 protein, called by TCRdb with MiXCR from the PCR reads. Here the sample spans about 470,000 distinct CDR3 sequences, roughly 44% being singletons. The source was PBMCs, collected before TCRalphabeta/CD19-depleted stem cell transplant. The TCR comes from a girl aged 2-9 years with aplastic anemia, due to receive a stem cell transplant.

The CDR3 here is CATSTLAGVYNEQFF. In DNA, the CDR3 is TGTGCCACCAGCACCCTAGCGGGGGTCTACAATGAGCAGTTCTTC. This chain uses TRBV15 with TRBJ2-1, with TRBD2 matching over 10 bases. Germline-derived CDR1 and CDR2 are LNHNV and YYDKDF (reference sequence). The CDR3 is 15 residues long. V trimming: 4 bases; J trimming: 3 bases; junction bases outside the gene matches: 3.